The T cell receptor beta chain described here comes from a study of cytomegalovirus exposure and HLA in healthy donors. This PCR relied on a set of 60 Vbeta primers and 13 Jbeta primers. Libraries were prepared by immunoSEQ multiplex PCR; TCRdb keeps only in-frame clonotypes and omits some of them. This table has some 100,000 clones, about four fifths appearing once. Germline loops: CDR1 MNHNS, CDR2 SASEGT. V gave up 3 bases and J gave up 7 bases; unmatched junction bases: 8. This CDR3 spans 15 amino acids. Source material: PBMCs. The sequence was obtained from a female donor in good health and CMV-seropositive. The genes are TRBV6-1 and TRBJ2-2; 7 nucleotides match TRBD1. The CDR3 sequence is CASSDSSGGHGELFF. The CDR3 bases are TGTGCCAGCAGTGACTCGTCAGGGGGTCACGGGGAGCTGTTTTTT.